This T cell receptor beta chain was observed in a study of cytomegalovirus exposure and HLA in healthy donors. For the study at large: The Caucasian-associated ancestry cluster held 65% to 85% of a few hundred genotyped donors. Regarding the study as a whole: Immune exposure data for these donors was limited to CMV serostatus. Reported performance of the classifier showed diagnosis of cytomegalovirus status with high specificity and sensitivity. Later analysis associated a missense DCLRE1C variant with TCR beta V- and J-gene trimming.

This clone is a singleton in its sample. Antigen specificity is unknown. The CDR3 extends over 15 amino acids. Researchers ran the PCR with 60 Vbeta and 13 Jbeta primers. Assay: immunoSEQ multiplex PCR; the TCRdb copy retains only in-frame clones and omits some. The table lists some 170,000 clones, 75% of them singletons. This sequence joins TRBV21-1 and TRBJ1-1; the DNA was not compared with TRBD1, the D call given in the table. TRBV21-1 is flagged as a pseudogene. The TCR sequence derives from a woman in her forties or fifties in good health and CMV-seropositive. Sequenced material: PBMCs. The CDR3 sequence is CASSNHRSKRTEAFF. The CDR3 DNA sequence: TGTGCCAGCAGCAATCACAGGTCGAAGAGGACTGAAGCTTTCTTT.